This T cell receptor (beta chain) is from a study of lymphopenia after photon versus proton radiotherapy. Study-wide results and caveats: Better survival with proton therapy was suggested as possible, not demonstrated.

Produced via immunoSEQ multiplex PCR; TCRdb's table is partial and in-frame only. The table lists tens of thousands of clones, roughly 80% of them singletons. For this clone: Its antigen is unknown.

This CDR3 is built from 15 residues. V was shortened by 0 bases and J by 2 bases, with 8 bases between the two germline ends. Germline V gives CDR1 SGHRS, CDR2 YFSETQ. The sample consisted of peripheral blood, taken from a patient treated with proton-based radiotherapy. The chain is built from TRBV5-1 and TRBJ1-4, with D unresolved. The origin of this receptor is a man aged 60 to 69 with pancreatic cancer. The CDR3 loop is CASSLAISTNEKLFF. As DNA, the CDR3 is TGCGCCAGCAGCTTGGCCATCAGCACTAATGAAAAACTGTTTTTT. Using reference TRBV5-1 and TRBJ1-4 for the parts outside the CDR3, the full variable domain is KAGVTQTPRYLIKTRGQQVTLSCSPISGHRSVSWYQQTPGQGLQFLFEYFSETQRNKGNFPGRFSGRQFSNSRSEMNVSTLELGDSALYLCASSLAISTNEKLFFGSGTQLSVL.